These 7 T cell receptor beta chains were all obtained from the same sample, sequenced in a study of T cell responses to AZD1222 COVID-19 vaccine. Using immunoSEQ multiplex PCR, the repertoire was profiled, and TCRdb retains in-frame clones only, with some absent. The sample lists about 120,000 clones, 85% to 90% seen once, with 6.5% to 7.5% in the top ten. Sample: peripheral blood, taken 28 days after the second AZD1222 dose. These receptor sequences come from an adult who received the AZD1222 COVID-19 vaccine.

V usage is TRBV4-3 and J usage is TRBJ2-7, with TRBD2 matching 8 bases. This CDR3 is built from 17 residues. Germline CDR1 and CDR2: LGHNA and YSLEER. Trimming removed 0 bases from V and 4 bases from J; junction bases left unmatched: 11. The CDR3 region is CASSQDLRGAGVYEQYF. The CDR3 region has the DNA TGCGCCAGCAGCCAAGATCTTAGGGGAGCGGGAGTGTACGAGCAGTACTTC.

This clone was seen a few times. The V call is TRBV7-8, the J call TRBJ2-7; 7 bases map to TRBD2. V dropped 5 bases and J dropped 2; count of bases not matched to a gene: 27. CDR1 SGHVS and CDR2 FQNEAQ come from the germline V gene. The CDR3 loop spans 21 amino acids. As DNA, the CDR3 is TGTGCCAGCAGCAAGAACCCGACCTCCTTAAGTGGGGAGGGCCCCACCTACGAGCAGTACTTC. Protein: CASSKNPTSLSGEGPTYEQYF.

This chain links TRBV4-1 with TRBJ2-3; TRBD1 matches 7 bases. Germline V lookup: CDR1 MGHRA, CDR2 YSYEKL. The CDR3 consists of 16 residues. Trimming cost V 4 bases and J 1 base; bases outside gene matches: 8. CDR3 in amino acids: CASSRDREYGTDTQYF. DNA of the CDR3: TGCGCCAGCAGCCGAGACAGGGAATATGGCACAGATACGCAGTATTTT.

The chain is built from TRBV6-5 and TRBJ1-6, with a tentative D call TRBD1 (6 bases). CDR1 and CDR2 (germline): MNHEY, SVGAGI. V was pared by 6 bases and J by 4 bases, with 10 bases between. The CDR3 covers 14 residues. The CDR3 coding sequence is TGTGCCAGCAGCCCAGGACAGTATAATTCACCCCTCCACTTT. As protein: CASSPGQYNSPLHF.

The gene calls are TRBV28 and TRBJ2-7; no definite D call. The V and J ends lost 3 bases and 4 bases respectively, with 10 bases between them. The length of the CDR3 is 13 residues. Germline lookup yields CDR1 MDHEN and CDR2 SYDVKM. This CDR3 is CASSLFGTYEQYF. The CDR3 DNA reads as TGTGCCAGCAGTTTGTTCGGAACTTACGAGCAGTACTTC.

V is TRBV6-1 and J is TRBJ2-7; no reliable D call. The germline V gene encodes CDR1 MNHNS and CDR2 SASEGT. The CDR3 is 13 amino acids. V was pared by 3 bases and J by 2 bases, with 8 bases between. CDR3: CASSEAVPYEQYF. The CDR3, as DNA: TGTGCCAGCAGTGAGGCGGTCCCCTACGAGCAGTACTTC.

The rearrangement uses TRBV3-1 (or the pseudogene TRBV3-2) and TRBJ2-3, with 7 bases fitting TRBD2. Trimming removed 2 bases from V and 4 bases from J; junction bases left unmatched: 3. CDR1 is LGHDT, CDR2 YNNKEL, per germline (reference sequence). This CDR3 spans 14 amino acids. CDR3: CASSQSLASDTQYF. CDR3 DNA: TGTGCCAGCAGCCAATCACTAGCGTCAGATACGCAGTATTTT.